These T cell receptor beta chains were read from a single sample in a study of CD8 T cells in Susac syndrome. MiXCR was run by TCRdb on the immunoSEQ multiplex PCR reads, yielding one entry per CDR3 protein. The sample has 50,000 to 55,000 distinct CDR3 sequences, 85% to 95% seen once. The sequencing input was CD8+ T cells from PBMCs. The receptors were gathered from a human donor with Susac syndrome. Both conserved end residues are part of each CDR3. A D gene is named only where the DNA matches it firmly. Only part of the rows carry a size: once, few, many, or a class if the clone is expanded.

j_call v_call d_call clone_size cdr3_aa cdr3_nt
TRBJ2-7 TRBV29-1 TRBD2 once CSVEDTILAGGPYEQYF TGCAGCGTTGAAGACACTATACTAGCGGGGGGCCCCTACGAGCAGTACTTC
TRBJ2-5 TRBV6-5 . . CASSYVETQYF TGTGCCAGCAGTTACGTGGAGACCCAGTACTTC
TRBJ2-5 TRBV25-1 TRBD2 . CASSEMSSGEVLETQYF TGTGCCAGCAGTGAAATGTCTAGCGGGGAGGTCCTAGAGACCCAGTACTTC
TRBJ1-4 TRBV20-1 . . CSANSGSNEKLFF TGCAGTGCAAACTCGGGGAGTAATGAAAAACTGTTTTTT
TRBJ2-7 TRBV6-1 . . CASGKGITYEQYF TGTGCCAGCGGGAAGGGGATTACCTACGAGCAGTACTTC
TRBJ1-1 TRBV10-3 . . CAISDLTEAFF TGTGCCATCAGTGATTTGACTGAAGCTTTCTTT
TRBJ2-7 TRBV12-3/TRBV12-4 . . CASSVTGFYEQYF TGTGCCAGCAGTGTAACAGGGTTCTACGAGCAGTACTTC
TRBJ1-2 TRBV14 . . CASSQDLPFASLSYGYTF TGTGCCAGCAGCCAAGATTTACCTTTTGCCAGCCTCTCCTATGGCTACACCTTC
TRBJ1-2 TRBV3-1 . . CASSQGFWGYTF TGTGCCAGCAGCCAAGGGTTCTGGGGCTACACCTTC
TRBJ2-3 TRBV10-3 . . CAISGGASTDTQYF TGTGCCATCAGTGGAGGGGCTAGCACAGATACGCAGTATTTT
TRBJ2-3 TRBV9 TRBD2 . CASSEQNSGGAGDTQYF TGTGCCAGCAGCGAACAAAATAGCGGGGGGGCCGGGGATACGCAGTATTTT
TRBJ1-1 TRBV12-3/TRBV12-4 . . CASRETGTEAFF TGTGCCAGCAGAGAAACAGGAACTGAAGCTTTCTTT
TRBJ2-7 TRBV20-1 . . CSARVMEGETFYEQYF TGCAGTGCTAGAGTTATGGAGGGGGAGACCTTCTACGAGCAGTACTTC
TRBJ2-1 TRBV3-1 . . CASSLKWNEQFF TGTGCCAGCAGCCTGAAGTGGAATGAGCAGTTCTTC
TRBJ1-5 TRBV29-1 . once CSVQGGNHPQHF TGCAGCGTGCAGGGCGGAAATCACCCCCAGCATTTT
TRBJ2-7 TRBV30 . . CAWSPLTGTGDEQYF TGTGCCTGGAGTCCTTTGACCGGGACGGGAGACGAGCAGTACTTC
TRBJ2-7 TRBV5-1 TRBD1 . CASSSRGTGSYEQYF TGCGCCAGCAGCTCCCGGGGGACAGGGTCCTACGAGCAGTACTTC
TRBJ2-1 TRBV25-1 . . CASSRRGGGSPGNEQFF TGTGCCAGCAGTCGAAGGGGCGGGGGCAGCCCGGGGAATGAGCAGTTCTTC
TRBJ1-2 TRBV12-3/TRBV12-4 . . CASSLVIGRGDGYTF TGTGCCAGCAGTTTAGTTATCGGCAGGGGAGATGGCTACACCTTC
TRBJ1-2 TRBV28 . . CASSPRPPGSYGYTF TGTGCCAGCAGTCCAAGGCCCCCTGGGTCCTATGGCTACACCTTC
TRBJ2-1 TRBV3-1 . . CASSQDFSGPYNEQFF TGTGCCAGCAGCCAAGATTTCAGCGGGCCCTACAATGAGCAGTTCTTC
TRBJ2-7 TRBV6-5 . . CASSYSRGSSYEQYF TGTGCCAGCAGTTACTCGCGTGGCAGCTCCTACGAGCAGTACTTC
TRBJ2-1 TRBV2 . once CASSQYSYNEQFF TGTGCCAGCAGTCAGTACTCCTACAATGAGCAGTTCTTC
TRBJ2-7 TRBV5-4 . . CASSLWGLGDEQYF TGTGCCAGCAGCTTGTGGGGGTTGGGGGACGAGCAGTACTTC
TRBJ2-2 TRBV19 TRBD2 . CASRWTSAYTGELFF TGTGCCAGTAGGTGGACTAGTGCGTACACCGGGGAGCTGTTTTTT
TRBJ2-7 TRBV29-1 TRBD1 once CSVEDGDRLPYEQYF TGCAGCGTTGAAGACGGGGACAGATTACCCTACGAGCAGTACTTC
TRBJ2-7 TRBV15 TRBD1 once CATSRDTGTGWDEQYF TGTGCCACCAGCAGAGATACCGGGACAGGGTGGGACGAGCAGTACTTC
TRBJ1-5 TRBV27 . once CASGRGAPQHF TGTGCCAGCGGACGGGGGGCGCCCCAGCATTTT
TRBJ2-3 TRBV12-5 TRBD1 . CASGLLDTGAQYF TGTGCTAGTGGTTTGCTTGACACAGGGGCGCAGTATTTT
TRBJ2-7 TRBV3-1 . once CASSQSMDEQYF TGTGCCAGCAGCCAAAGCATGGACGAGCAGTACTTC
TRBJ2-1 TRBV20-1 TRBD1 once CSATVRDRGDNEQFF TGCAGTGCTACAGTCCGGGACAGGGGAGACAATGAGCAGTTCTTC
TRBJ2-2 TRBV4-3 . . CASSQGTATGELFF TGCGCCAGCAGCCAAGGGACGGCGACCGGGGAGCTGTTTTTT
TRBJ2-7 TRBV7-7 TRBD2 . CASSPVTSGEGEQYF TGTGCTAGCAGCCCGGTGACTAGCGGGGAGGGAGAGCAGTACTTC
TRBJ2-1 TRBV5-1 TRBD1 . CATTGTGEHNEQFF TGCGCCACCACCGGGACAGGGGAACACAATGAGCAGTTCTTC
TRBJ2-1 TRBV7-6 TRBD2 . CASSFLAAPPHEQFF TGTGCCAGCAGCTTCCTAGCGGCCCCACCGCATGAGCAGTTCTTC
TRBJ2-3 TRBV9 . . CASSVGRNTNTQYF TGTGCCAGCAGCGTAGGAAGGAACACCAATACGCAGTATTTT
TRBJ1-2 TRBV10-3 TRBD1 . CAISEPGQVLFHGYTF TGTGCCATCAGTGAGCCAGGACAGGTCCTCTTCCATGGCTACACCTTC
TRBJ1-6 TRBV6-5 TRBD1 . CASSSRTGSSPLHF TGTGCCAGCAGTAGCCGGACAGGGAGTTCACCCCTCCACTTT
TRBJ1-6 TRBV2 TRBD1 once CASMGQGNSPLHF TGTGCCAGCATGGGACAGGGGAATTCACCCCTCCACTTT
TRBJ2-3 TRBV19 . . CASSIGGLRTDTQYF TGTGCCAGTAGTATAGGGGGTCTACGGACAGATACGCAGTATTTT
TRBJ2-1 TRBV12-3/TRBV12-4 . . CASSLRGPIDEQFF TGTGCCAGCAGTTTAAGGGGCCCGATCGATGAGCAGTTCTTC
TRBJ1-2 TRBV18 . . CASSLNLRGAGGYTF TGTGCCAGCTCACTCAATCTGCGCGGGGCGGGTGGCTACACCTTC
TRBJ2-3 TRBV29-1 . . CSVEEPTPERTDTQYF TGCAGCGTTGAAGAGCCCACCCCCGAGCGCACAGATACGCAGTATTTT
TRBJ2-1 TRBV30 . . CAWSGLNNEQFF TGTGCCTGGAGTGGGTTAAACAATGAGCAGTTCTTC
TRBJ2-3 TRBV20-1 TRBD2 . CSAPAGSGGATDTQYF TGCAGTGCCCCCGCGGGTAGCGGGGGGGCCACAGATACGCAGTATTTT
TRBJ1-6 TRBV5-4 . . CASSSRAYNSPLHF TGTGCCAGCAGCTCGAGGGCCTATAATTCACCCCTCCACTTT